This TCR beta chain was observed in a study of T cell responses to AZD1222 COVID-19 vaccine. Points from the study as a whole: Nearly half of the spike-specific TCRs reportedly recognize variant regions that carry no mutations. An increase in Spike-specific TCR breadth and depth was observed after two AZD1222 doses.

A remark on this clone: Its target is not known. One junction end does not reproduce the germline sequence, and a read error may be involved.

The CDR3 runs to 11 residues. Germline CDR1 SQVTM, CDR2 ANQGSEA. Measured with immunoSEQ multiplex PCR; TCRdb has only the in-frame clones, and not every one. The sample holds around 140,000 clones, just over 90% seen once. The TCR originated in an adult in good health. V usage is TRBV29-1 and J usage is TRBJ1-2; TRBD1 matches 9 bases. The sample in question was peripheral blood, obtained on day 0 of AZD1222 vaccination. The CDR3 DNA reads as TGCAGCGCCGGACAGGGGCCCCCCTTCCCCTTC. Encoded protein: CSAGQGPPFPF.